This T cell receptor beta chain derives from a study of CD8+CD57+ T cells in acquired aplastic anemia. Investigators profiled TCR beta VDJ and CDR3 from genomic DNA template. One entry per CDR3 protein results from TCRdb running MiXCR on the reads. Here the sample spans approximately 120,000 distinct CDR3 sequences, over 30% being singletons. All patients picked for sequencing had shown, by flow cytometry, an expansion of CD8+CD57+ cells. There are 15 residues in the CDR3. Trimming shortened V by 3 bases and J by 6 bases, and 18 bases separated the two germline ends. Per the germline V gene, CDR1 is LNHNV and CDR2 is YYDKDF (reference sequence).

The sequence derives from a human donor with aplastic anemia. This sequence joins TRBV15 and TRBJ2-7; possible D gene TRBD2, 6 bases. The sequenced sample consisted of sorted CD4+, CD8+, or CD8+CD57+ T cells (not recorded which) from PBMCs. The CDR3 is CATSRGGPAGAEQYF. In nucleotides, the CDR3 is TGTGCCACCAGCAGGGGAGGCCCAGCTGGAGCCGAGCAGTACTTC.